The source of this T cell receptor beta chain is a study of blood T cell repertoires in COVID-19 (dated by TCRdb to 2019 to 2021). Background for the entire study: Samples from collaborators originated in the United States, Italy and Spain and spanned both the acute and convalescent phases of COVID-19. The material from the prospective study consisted of cDNA or gDNA derived from T cells, B-cell-depleted T cells, or PBMCs. Deeply sampled blood TCRbeta repertoires from subjects exposed to, actively infected with, or recovered from COVID-19 were included in the dataset. The repertoires were released in a freely available public database meant as a resource for research on the immune response to SARS-CoV-2. The samples were drawn from the first 160 participants of the ongoing ImmuneRACE study and from some 1,300 subjects provided by 6 global collaborators. A de-identified subject ID, COVID-19 status, age in years and sex were almost always included in the sample metadata. Where available, HLA class I and class II types were taken from metadata supplied by the sample provider and were not determined by assay-based typing.

To note about this clone: Its antigen remains undetermined. No quality values exist for individual bases; no much larger clone is one base distant.

Collaborating institutions collected whole blood in K2EDTA tubes following their own protocols. For TCRbeta analysis, collaborator samples were shipped as frozen whole blood, as isolated PBMCs, or as DNA extracted from either sample type. The immunoSEQ Assay, a bias-controlled multiplex PCR, was used to amplify TCRbeta CDR3 regions from genomic DNA. Concerning the study's data processing: The number of nucleated cells in each sample was estimated from the amplification of reference gene primers within the assay. To quantify the absolute abundance of each unique TCRbeta CDR3 rearrangement, sequence reads were collapsed and filtered. Productive Simpson clonality was computed per sample as the square root of Simpson's diversity index over productive rearrangements. TCRdb retrieved this table from immuneACCESS and kept in-frame rearrangements only. Not all clones are present; in checked studies, unresolved V genes account for under half, and no reason is known for the remainder. The V and J calls and the clone size are those of that table, but D and trimming were determined from the DNA. This sample comprises some 170,000 clones, roughly 76% of them detected only once. Clones ranked in the top ten supply around 8.1% of the sample.

The research as a whole found: The quantity of clinical and demographic metadata differed by source and by participant and was supplied without curation.

The CDR3 starts with the cysteine, ends with the phenylalanine, and has 14 residues. Only the CDR3 DNA is retained, 42 bases long and in frame from the first base. V is cut by 0 bases and J by 10 bases, and the space between the germline ends is 10 bases. In the germline V gene, CDR1 corresponds to LGHNA and CDR2 to YSLEER. Sequencing was carried out using peripheral blood. The sequence was collected from a woman aged 45-59 years with active or convalescent COVID-19. The chain couples TRBV4-3 to TRBJ1-6, and perhaps TRBD1 as D gene, on 6 matching bases. In nucleotide form, the sequence is TGCGCCAGCAGCCAAGATAAGGGGGACTCACCCCTCCACTTT. Its coded protein is CASSQDKGDSPLHF.